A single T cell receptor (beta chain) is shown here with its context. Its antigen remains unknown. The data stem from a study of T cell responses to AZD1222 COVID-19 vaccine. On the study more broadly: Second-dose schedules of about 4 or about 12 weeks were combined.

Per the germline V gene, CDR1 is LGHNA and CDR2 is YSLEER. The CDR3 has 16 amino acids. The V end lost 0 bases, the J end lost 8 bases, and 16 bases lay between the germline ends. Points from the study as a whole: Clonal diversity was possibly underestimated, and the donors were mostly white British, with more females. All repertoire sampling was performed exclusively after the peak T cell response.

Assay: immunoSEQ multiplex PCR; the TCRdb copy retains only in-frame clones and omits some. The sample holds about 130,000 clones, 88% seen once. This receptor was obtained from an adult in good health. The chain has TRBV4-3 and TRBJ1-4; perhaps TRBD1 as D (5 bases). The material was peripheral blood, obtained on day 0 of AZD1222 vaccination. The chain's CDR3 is CASSQDRAGNGEKLFF. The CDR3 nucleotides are TGCGCCAGCAGCCAAGATCGGGCAGGGAACGGGGAAAAACTGTTTTTT.